This T cell receptor beta chain originates from a study of multiple sclerosis patients with progressive multifocal leukoencephalopathy (dated by TCRdb to between 2019 and 2020). Notes on the research overall: Peripheral T and B cells were examined in MS patients who developed PML (4 under natalizumab, 1 after alemtuzumab) and in treated patients who did not develop PML. A couple of patients on natalizumab who later developed PML were tracked over time from before therapy, through 6 and 12 months, up to PML onset. The goal was to find JC virus-specific or public T-cell expansions that arose at the time of PML onset.

TRB CDR3 regions were amplified from genomic DNA with the immunoSEQ two-step multiplex PCR at survey-level depth. Each PCR was spiked with synthetic inline TR CDR3 controls spanning all V-J pairings to estimate template counts and remove amplification bias. Reads were processed so that amplification and sequencing bias were reduced, and quantification was performed against synthetic TR CDR3 analogs. Under the source paper's analysis protocol: Raw data were processed in ImmunoSEQ Analyzer, removing out-of-frame sequences and CDR3s with stop codons, and genes were named by IMGT nomenclature. Normalized Shannon entropy, defined as 1 minus Pielou's evenness, served as the summary measure of repertoire diversity. Only TRB sequences sharing the V gene, the J gene and the CDR3 were counted as identical. Public PML clonotypes were CDR3s found in two or more PML-onset samples but not found earlier, in controls, or in public databases. Positional CDR3 amino acid composition was analyzed in Skylign with the observed count method. TCRdb obtained this table from immuneACCESS and retained in-frame rearrangements with V and J assigned. These tables miss some clones; where compared with another copy, unresolved V genes account for less than half of the shortfall, and the remainder is unexplained. V, J and clone size were drawn from that table, and D and trimming were deduced from the DNA. The sample table contains tens of thousands of clones; only one count was recorded for roughly 87% of them. Under 4% of the sample goes to the ten largest clones.

The sample's time point label is to be understood as: time of PML onset. The treatment or condition label here, explained by the study, means: on natalizumab therapy at sampling. Diagnosis of PML was based on clinical and MRI findings and confirmed by finding JC virus DNA in cerebrospinal fluid. PML in the natalizumab-treated patients developed after between about 15 and 60 months of natalizumab therapy. Every listed patient had earlier received interferon beta, and every PML patient was female. Blood samples for T3 were taken at PML onset. Ficoll-Hypaque density gradient centrifugation was used to isolate peripheral blood mononuclear cells. Reading the germline V gene (reference sequence) gives CDR1 MNHEY and CDR2 SMNVEV. V is reduced by 2 bases and J by 1 base, leaving a spacing of 5 bases between them. From cysteine to phenylalanine, the CDR3 is 13 amino acids long. Kept here is only the CDR3 DNA, which spans 39 bases and is read in frame from base 1.

Remarks on this clone: It has no known antigen specificity. No base quality information exists; no much larger clone differs at one position.

The study at large found these results: Analysis was limited to peripheral blood, even though cerebrospinal fluid or brain lymphocytes might be more informative for natalizumab-associated PML. Although TRB clones above 0.5% frequency turned up only in PML patients, the clones expanded at PML onset were already present before and during natalizumab therapy. In most PML patients, lower normalized Shannon entropy suggested less diverse TRB repertoires, while the natalizumab-treated controls had values close to 1. No common TRBV or TRBJ gene usage or preferential TRBV-TRBJ pairings were detected when PML developed. Given the small, descriptive cohort, it remained unclear whether the study findings reflect JC virus infection or general immunocompromise.

The starting material was PBMCs, obtained from a patient treated with natalizumab. The TCR was taken from a human donor with progressive multifocal leukoencephalopathy. The chain is encoded by TRBV27 joined to TRBJ1-1, with the D gene not clear enough to name. The bases read TGTGCCAGCAGTTTACGGGGGAACACTGAAGCTTTCTTT. This encodes CASSLRGNTEAFF.